Listed here is a single T cell receptor beta chain. Its antigen is as yet unknown. Germline values: CDR1 KGHSH, CDR2 LQKENI. CDR3 length: 16 residues. Trimming stripped 2 bases from V and 0 bases from J, with 13 bases between. This entry is derived from a study of cytomegalovirus exposure and HLA in healthy donors. The study, taken as a whole, reports: Rare sequences made up most TCRs, while some public TCRs were found in many donors. The study labeled 150 or so TCR beta chains cytomegalovirus-associated. In vitro confirmation showed three CMV-associated chains to be CMV antigen specific. CMV serostatus stood as the only immune exposure information on hand.

Primers included in the PCR were 60 Vbeta and 13 Jbeta primers. Generated by immunoSEQ multiplex PCR, the TCRdb table keeps only in-frame clones and is missing some. Of some 150,000 clones in the sample, around 60% were seen once. This TCR derives from a woman aged 55-69 years in good health and CMV-seropositive. Material: PBMCs. This sequence joins TRBV18 and TRBJ1-2; tentatively, D is TRBD1 (5 bases). For the CDR3, the DNA is TGTGCCAGCTCACCAGCATCGGGGGTTTCTAACTATGGCTACACCTTC. Residues: CASSPASGVSNYGYTF.